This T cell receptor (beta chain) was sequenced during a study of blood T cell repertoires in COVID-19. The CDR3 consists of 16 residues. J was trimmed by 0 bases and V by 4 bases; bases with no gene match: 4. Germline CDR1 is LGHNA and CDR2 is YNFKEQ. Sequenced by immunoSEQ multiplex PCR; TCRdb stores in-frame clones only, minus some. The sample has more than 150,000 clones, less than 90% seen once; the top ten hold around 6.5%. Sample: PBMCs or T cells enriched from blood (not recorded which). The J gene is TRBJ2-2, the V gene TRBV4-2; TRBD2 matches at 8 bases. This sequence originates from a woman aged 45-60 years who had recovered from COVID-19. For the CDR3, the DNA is TGTGCCAGCAGCCCCTTTAGCGGGGCGAACACCGGGGAGCTGTTTTTT. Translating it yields CASSPFSGANTGELFF.